What follows are 24 T cell receptor beta chains derived from one specimen sequenced in a study of T cell changes during pregnancy in multiple sclerosis. Profiled with immunoSEQ multiplex PCR; TCRdb holds only in-frame clones, not every one. Among around 37,000 clones listed, 91% were seen once. This material consisted of CD8+ T cells from peripheral blood mononuclear cells, taken in the second trimester of pregnancy. Receptors originate from a female donor with multiple sclerosis, enrolled in a pregnancy study.

V usage is TRBV2 and J usage is TRBJ1-1; D remains unclear. Germline lookup yields CDR1 SNHLY and CDR2 FYNNEI. The V end was cut by 2 bases, the J end by 7 bases, with 14 bases between. CDR3 length: 14 residues. For the CDR3, the DNA is TGTGCCAGCAGTGAAATTTCTAGATCCATTGAAGCTTTCTTT. This codes for CASSEISRSIEAFF.

This clone was counted a single time. The chain combines TRBV19 with TRBJ2-7; TRBD2 agrees at 7 bases. This CDR3 comprises 14 residues. Germline V gene lookup returns CDR1 LNHDA and CDR2 SQIVND (reference sequence). Losses at the gene ends were 2 bases for V and 2 bases for J; bases not matched to a gene: 3. This CDR3 is CASSITSVPYEQYF. DNA for the CDR3: TGTGCCAGTAGTATAACTAGCGTCCCCTACGAGCAGTACTTC.

This clone showed up just once. V and J are TRBV6-4 and TRBJ2-3; D is perhaps TRBD2 (6 bases). CDR3 length: 15 residues. CDR1 is MRHNA and CDR2 is SNTAGT in the germline V gene. The germline V and J ends were trimmed by 0 bases and 5 bases, with 12 bases remaining between them. The CDR3 nucleotides are TGTGCCAGCAGTGACTCTGCGGGGCCGGGAGATACGCAGTATTTT. Translating it yields CASSDSAGPGDTQYF.

The chain joins TRBV23-1 to TRBJ1-2; D remains unclear. TRBV23-1 is identified as an open reading frame with a role that is uncertain. The CDR3 totals 14 residues. The germline V and J ends were trimmed by 11 bases and 1 base, with 17 bases remaining between them. The CDR3 is CAGSQARLNYGYTF. The CDR3, as DNA: TGCGCCGGAAGCCAGGCCAGGCTTAACTATGGCTACACCTTC.

The rearrangement joins TRBV28 to TRBJ2-3; tentatively, D is TRBD2 (5 bases). Looked up from germline, CDR1 is MDHEN and CDR2 is SYDVKM. The V end lost 2 bases, the J end lost 4 bases, and 7 bases lay between the germline ends. The CDR3 has 13 residues. In DNA, the CDR3 is TGTGCCAGCAGTTTAGTACTAGCAGATACGCAGTATTTT. Protein sequence: CASSLVLADTQYF.

The rearrangement uses TRBV7-8 and TRBJ2-7; D is unclear. Germline CDR1 is SGHVS and CDR2 is FQNEAQ. Trimming stripped 4 bases from V and 1 base from J, with 17 bases between. The CDR3 is 16 residues long. CDR3 region: CASSSPPLEASYEQYF. CDR3 DNA: TGTGCCAGCAGCTCTCCCCCTCTGGAAGCGTCCTACGAGCAGTACTTC.

The chain uses TRBV14 and TRBJ2-7, with D tentatively TRBD2 (6 bases). Germline values: CDR1 SGHDN, CDR2 FVKESK. This CDR3 is 15 amino acids long. V lost 0 bases to trimming and J lost 5 bases, with 14 bases between them. CDR3 amino acids: CASSQDGTGRHEQYF. CDR3 nucleotide sequence: TGTGCCAGCAGCCAAGACGGGACTGGACGACACGAGCAGTACTTC.

The chain couples TRBV7-6 to TRBJ2-5; weak D call: TRBD2 (6 bases). Trimming left V 3 bases short and J 1 base short, with 9 bases between. This CDR3 spans 14 amino acids. The germline V gene has CDR1 SGHVS and CDR2 FNYEAQ. The CDR3 DNA reads TGTGCCAGCAGCTTTCGGGACTCCCAAGAGACCCAGTACTTC. It yields the protein CASSFRDSQETQYF.

V and J are TRBV30 and TRBJ2-7; a weak D match, TRBD2 (6 bases). Looked up from germline, CDR1 is GTSNPN and CDR2 is SVGIG (reference sequence). There are 17 residues in the CDR3. V dropped 5 bases and J dropped 2 bases, with 25 bases sitting between them. The CDR3 sequence: CAWDSLSSTSTPYEQYF. The CDR3 DNA is TGTGCCTGGGACTCGCTCTCGTCGACTAGTACTCCCTACGAGCAGTACTTC.

This clone was picked up one time. The chain recombines TRBV4-2 with TRBJ1-1, with a possible D match to TRBD1 (6 bases). Per germline, CDR1 LGHNA and CDR2 YNFKEQ. This CDR3 is 13 amino acids long. V lost 4 bases to trimming and J lost 6 bases, with 12 bases between them. The CDR3 reads CASSPPGDPEAFF. The CDR3 nucleotides read TGTGCCAGCAGCCCTCCAGGGGACCCTGAAGCTTTCTTT.

The chain joins TRBV29-1 to TRBJ1-5, with TRBD1 identical over 7 bases. Trimming at V came to 8 bases and at J to 0 bases, leaving 22 bases not matched to a gene. This CDR3 is 19 amino acids long. The germline gives CDR1 SQVTM, CDR2 ANQGSEA. This chain's CDR3 is CSSPPTTGAICYSNQPQHF. The DNA for the CDR3 is TGCAGCTCACCCCCAACCACAGGGGCCATTTGTTATAGCAATCAGCCCCAGCATTTT.

V is TRBV27 and J is TRBJ2-2, with TRBD2 identical over 10 bases. The ends lost 7 bases at V and 7 bases at J; junction bases unmatched: 12. This CDR3 is 16 amino acids long. Germline CDR1 is MNHEY and CDR2 is SMNVEV (reference sequence). The CDR3 loop is CASTSGSRPVGGELFF. In DNA, the CDR3 is TGTGCCAGCACTAGCGGGAGTCGGCCCGTGGGCGGGGAGCTGTTTTTT.

The sample holds a few counts of this clone. Here the CDR3 DNA reads TGTGCCAGCAGTGAAGGCGACACGACCTTTGCTTTCTTT. This sequence encodes CASSEGDTTFAFF. This sequence joins TRBV6-1 and TRBJ1-1; no firm D call. CDR3 length: 13 residues. Trimming took 1 base from V and 11 from J, leaving 14 bases between them. Looked up from germline, CDR1 is MNHNS and CDR2 is SASEGT.

This sequence joins TRBV4-2 and TRBJ2-2, with 13 bases that match TRBD2. CDR1 is LGHNA and CDR2 is YNFKEQ in the germline V gene. CDR3 length: 18 amino acids. Trimming took 1 base from V and 6 from J; bases not matched to a gene: 8. In DNA form, the CDR3 reads TGTGCCAGCAGCCAAGCCGTAACTAGCGGGAGGGCCGCCGGGGAGCTGTTTTTT. Translating gives CASSQAVTSGRAAGELFF.

The chain employs TRBV30 and TRBJ2-7, with 8 positions matching TRBD1. The CDR3 runs to 11 residues. V was pared by 5 bases and J by 3 bases, with 0 bases of the junction left unmatched. Germline V lookup: CDR1 GTSNPN, CDR2 SVGIG (reference sequence). The CDR3 loop reads CAWGQGYEQYF. The CDR3 nucleotides are TGTGCCTGGGGACAGGGCTACGAGCAGTACTTC.

The CDR3 sequence is CASSLGGGGTGELFF. The DNA for the CDR3 is TGTGCCAGCAGCCTCGGTGGGGGGGGCACCGGGGAGCTGTTTTTT. This chain uses TRBV11-2 with TRBJ2-2, with TRBD2 matching 7 bases. V was clipped by 5 bases and J by 4 bases; unmatched bases: 7. CDR3 length: 15 residues. The germline V gene has CDR1 SGHAT and CDR2 FQNNGV.

This chain links TRBV9 with TRBJ2-5; 8 nucleotides line up with TRBD2. Germline V gene data show CDR1 as SGDLS and CDR2 as YYNGEE. The CDR3 runs 14 residues. J gave up 5 bases and V 4 bases, and 7 bases lay outside the gene matches. This chain's CDR3 is CASSPGGGRETQYF. In DNA form, the CDR3 reads TGTGCCAGCAGCCCCGGGGGGGGTAGGGAGACCCAGTACTTC.

This rearrangement joins TRBV7-3 to TRBJ1-1, with TRBD1 as a possible D gene (5 bases). Between the trimmed V and J ends, which lost 2 bases and 2 bases, there was a span of 12 bases. This CDR3 has 15 residues. Germline V gene sequence: CDR1 SGHTA, CDR2 FQGTGA. CDR3 residues: CASSLEVGVNTEAFF. Here the CDR3 DNA reads TGTGCCAGCAGCTTAGAGGTAGGGGTAAACACTGAAGCTTTCTTT.

The J gene is TRBJ2-7, the V gene TRBV7-2; no clear D. Trimming pared 1 base from V and 0 bases from J, leaving 7 bases between. The CDR3 length is 14 residues. Germline V gives CDR1 SGHTA, CDR2 FQGNSA. CDR3 DNA sequence: TGTGCCAGCAGCTTAGATTCGGGCTCCTACGAGCAGTACTTC. Protein: CASSLDSGSYEQYF.

The chain couples TRBV7-6 to TRBJ2-3, with 10 positions matching TRBD2. There are 18 residues in the CDR3. The germline V gene encodes CDR1 SGHVS and CDR2 FNYEAQ. V lost 5 bases, J lost 2 bases, and 13 bases stayed unmatched. The CDR3 sequence is CASSLAPPSGGFTDTQYF. The CDR3 coding sequence is TGTGCCAGCAGCCTCGCCCCCCCTAGCGGGGGTTTCACAGATACGCAGTATTTT.

The rearrangement links TRBV5-6 to TRBJ2-7, with 10 bases that match TRBD1. This CDR3 region has 16 residues. Germline V gives CDR1 SGHDT, CDR2 YYEEEE. The ends lost 1 base at V and 0 bases at J; junction bases unmatched: 4. The CDR3 reads CASSLFRTGGSYEQYF. CDR3 nucleotides: TGTGCCAGCAGCTTGTTTCGGACAGGGGGCTCCTACGAGCAGTACTTC.

CDR3 sequence (DNA): TGTGCCAGCAGTTACGGACAGCTAAGCATGAACACTGAAGCTTTCTTT. It specifies CASSYGQLSMNTEAFF. The chain has TRBV6-6 and TRBJ1-1; TRBD1 is a possible D gene (6 bases). The CDR3 extends over 16 amino acids. V was clipped by 2 bases and J by 0 bases, with 13 bases between them. Germline V gives CDR1 MNHNY, CDR2 SVGAGI (reference sequence).

The chain combines TRBV7-7 with TRBJ2-7; D remains ambiguous. Germline CDR1 is SSHAT and CDR2 is FNYEAQ (reference sequence). Between the trimmed V and J ends, which lost 1 base and 6 bases, there was a span of 10 bases. The CDR3 has 13 residues. The CDR3 protein is CASSLGLSSEQYF. The DNA of the CDR3 is TGTGCCAGCAGCTTAGGACTTAGTAGCGAGCAGTACTTC.

A single count supports this clone. The V gene is TRBV7-3, the J gene TRBJ2-1; 10 nucleotides align to TRBD2. The CDR3 is 16 amino acids. Germline trimming cut 3 bases from V and 3 bases from J; bases unmatched to any gene: 5. The germline V gene encodes CDR1 SGHTA and CDR2 FQGTGA. The DNA of the CDR3 is TGTGCCAGCAGCTTTATAGCGGGGGGATTCTACAATGAGCAGTTCTTC. This translates into CASSFIAGGFYNEQFF.